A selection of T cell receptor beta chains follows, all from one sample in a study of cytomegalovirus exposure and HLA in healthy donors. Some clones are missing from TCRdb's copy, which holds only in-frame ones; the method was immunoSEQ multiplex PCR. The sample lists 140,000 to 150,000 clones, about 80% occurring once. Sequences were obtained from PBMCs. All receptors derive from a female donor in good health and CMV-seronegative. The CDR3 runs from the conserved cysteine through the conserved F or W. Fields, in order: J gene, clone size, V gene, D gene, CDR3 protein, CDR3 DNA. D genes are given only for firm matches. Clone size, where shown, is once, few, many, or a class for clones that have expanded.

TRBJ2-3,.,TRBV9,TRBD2,CASSVEVGGTDTQYF,TGTGCCAGCAGCGTAGAAGTCGGGGGGACAGATACGCAGTATTTT
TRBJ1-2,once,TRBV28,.,CASRLETETLNYGYTF,TGTGCCAGCAGACTTGAGACAGAGACCCTAAACTATGGCTACACCTTC
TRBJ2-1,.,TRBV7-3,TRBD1,CASRRTGGTNNEQFF,TGTGCCAGCAGACGAACAGGGGGTACTAACAATGAGCAGTTCTTC
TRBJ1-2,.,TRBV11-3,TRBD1,CASSSRTGGFGYTF,TGTGCCAGCAGCTCCCGAACAGGGGGTTTCGGCTACACCTTC
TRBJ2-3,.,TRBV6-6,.,CASSPPKGATDTQYF,TGTGCCAGCAGTCCCCCAAAGGGAGCAACAGATACGCAGTATTTT
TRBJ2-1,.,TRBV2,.,CASSVINEQFF,TGTGCCAGCAGTGTAATTAATGAGCAGTTCTTC
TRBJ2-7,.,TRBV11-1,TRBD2,CASSPSRTSGGRLGEQYF,TGTGCCAGCAGCCCTAGCAGGACTAGCGGGGGCCGGTTGGGCGAGCAGTACTTC
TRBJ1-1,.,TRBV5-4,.,CASSLNGLFEAFF,TGTGCCAGCAGCTTGAATGGACTTTTTGAAGCTTTCTTT
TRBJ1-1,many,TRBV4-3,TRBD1,CASSQDRQGPEAFF,TGCGCCAGCAGCCAAGATAGACAGGGGCCTGAAGCTTTCTTT
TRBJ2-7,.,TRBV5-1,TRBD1,CASSLAARDRAAEQYF,TGCGCCAGCAGCTTAGCCGCGAGGGACAGGGCAGCCGAGCAGTACTTC
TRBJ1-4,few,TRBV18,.,CASSPGQQEKLFF,TGTGCCAGCTCACCGGGACAACAGGAAAAACTGTTTTTT
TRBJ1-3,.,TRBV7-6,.,CASSFAEGAGNTIYF,TGTGCCAGCAGCTTTGCTGAGGGGGCTGGAAACACCATATATTTT
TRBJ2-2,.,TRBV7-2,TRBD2,CASSSSGGLNTGELFF,TGTGCCAGCAGCTCAAGCGGGGGGCTGAACACCGGGGAGCTGTTTTTT
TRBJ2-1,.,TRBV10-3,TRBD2,CAISENAGTSGDNEQFF,TGTGCCATCAGTGAAAATGCGGGGACTAGCGGAGACAATGAGCAGTTCTTC
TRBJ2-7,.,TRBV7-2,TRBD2,CASSLSAGAYEQYF,TGTGCCAGCAGCTTATCGGCGGGGGCCTACGAGCAGTACTTC
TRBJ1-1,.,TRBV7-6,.,CASSLSQGNTEAFF,TGTGCCAGCAGCTTATCCCAGGGGAACACTGAAGCTTTCTTT
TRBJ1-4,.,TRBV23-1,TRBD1,CASSQYMSGQGESNEKLFF,TGCGCCAGCAGTCAATACATGTCGGGACAGGGGGAGTCTAATGAAAAACTGTTTTTT
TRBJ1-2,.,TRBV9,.,CASSLTQGAGYTF,TGTGCCAGCAGCTTGACACAGGGTGCTGGCTACACCTTC
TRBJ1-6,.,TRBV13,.,CASSLSSGRPDSPLHF,TGTGCCAGCAGCTTATCATCAGGTAGGCCAGACTCACCCCTCCACTTT
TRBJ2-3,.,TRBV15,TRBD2,CATSRDLRREGTDTQYF,TGTGCCACCAGCAGAGATCTAAGGAGGGAGGGTACAGATACGCAGTATTTT
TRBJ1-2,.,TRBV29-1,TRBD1,CSVERTGGPYGYTF,TGCAGCGTTGAAAGGACAGGGGGGCCCTATGGCTACACCTTC
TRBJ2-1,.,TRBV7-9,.,CASSLQGTYNEQFF,TGTGCCAGCAGCTTACAGGGCACCTACAATGAGCAGTTCTTC
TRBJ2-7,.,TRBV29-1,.,CSVGEIDEQYF,TGCAGCGTTGGAGAAATCGACGAGCAGTACTTC
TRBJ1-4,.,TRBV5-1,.,CASSLPGGNEKLFF,TGCGCCAGCAGCCTCCCGGGGGGAAACGAAAAACTGTTTTTT
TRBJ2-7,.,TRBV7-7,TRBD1,CASSPGTGGSYEQYF,TGTGCTAGCAGCCCCGGGACAGGGGGCTCCTACGAGCAGTACTTC
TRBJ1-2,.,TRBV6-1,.,CASNQGRDLGYTF,TGTGCCAGCAACCAGGGAAGAGATCTAGGCTACACCTTC
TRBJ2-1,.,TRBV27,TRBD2,CASSLFLRSGQYNEQFF,TGTGCCAGCAGTTTATTCCTACGTAGCGGGCAGTACAATGAGCAGTTCTTC
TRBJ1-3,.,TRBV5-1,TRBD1,CASSLDRGLSGNTIYF,TGCGCCAGCAGCCTGGACAGGGGGCTCTCTGGAAACACCATATATTTT
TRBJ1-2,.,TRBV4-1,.,CASSQRQKNYGYTF,TGCGCCAGCAGCCAACGACAGAAAAACTATGGCTACACCTTC
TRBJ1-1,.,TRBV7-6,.,CASSFQPGLSGTEAFF,TGTGCCAGCAGCTTTCAGCCGGGTTTAAGCGGCACTGAAGCTTTCTTT
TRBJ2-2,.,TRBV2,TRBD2,CASRIKAGGWEYTGELFF,TGTGCCAGCAGGATTAAGGCGGGAGGGTGGGAGTACACCGGGGAGCTGTTTTTT
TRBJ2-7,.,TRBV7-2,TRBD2,CASSLVQAGGTYEQYF,TGTGCCAGCAGCTTAGTCCAAGCGGGGGGGACCTACGAGCAGTACTTC
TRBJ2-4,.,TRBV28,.,CASSLIAPAKNIQYF,TGTGCCAGCAGTTTAATAGCCCCCGCAAAAAACATTCAGTACTTC
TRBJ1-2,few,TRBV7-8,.,CASSTRDNSLPGYTF,TGTGCCAGCAGCACCCGGGACAACTCCTTGCCTGGCTACACCTTC
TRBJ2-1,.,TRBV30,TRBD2,CAWTPGLAGVGEQFF,TGTGCCTGGACCCCGGGACTAGCGGGAGTAGGCGAGCAGTTCTTC
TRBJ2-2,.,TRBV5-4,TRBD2,CASSFPTSGSTGELFF,TGTGCCAGCAGCTTCCCGACTAGCGGAAGCACCGGGGAGCTGTTTTTT
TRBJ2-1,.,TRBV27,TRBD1,CASSLSETGAIGGEQFF,TGTGCCAGCAGTTTATCGGAAACAGGGGCCATCGGAGGTGAGCAGTTCTTC
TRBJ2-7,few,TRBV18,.,CASSPGPNYEQYF,TGTGCCAGCTCACCGGGGCCAAACTACGAGCAGTACTTC
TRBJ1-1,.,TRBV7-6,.,CASSLERAGGYTEAFF,TGTGCCAGCAGCTTAGAGAGAGCCGGGGGATACACTGAAGCTTTCTTT
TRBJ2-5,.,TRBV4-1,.,CASSQDFWDWETQYF,TGCGCCAGCAGCCAAGATTTCTGGGACTGGGAGACCCAGTACTTC
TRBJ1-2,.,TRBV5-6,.,CASTWGVNYGYTF,TGTGCCAGCACTTGGGGGGTAAACTATGGCTACACCTTC
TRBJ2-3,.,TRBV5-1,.,CASSLEKGRLADTQYF,TGCGCCAGCAGCTTGGAGAAGGGGCGACTTGCGGATACGCAGTATTTT
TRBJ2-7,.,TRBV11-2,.,CASSLDLPGAYEQYF,TGTGCCAGCAGCTTAGATCTACCAGGGGCCTACGAGCAGTACTTC
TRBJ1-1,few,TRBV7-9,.,CASSLVGSGGTEAFF,TGTGCCAGCAGCTTAGTCGGGTCCGGGGGCACTGAAGCTTTCTTT
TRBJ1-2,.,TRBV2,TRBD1,CASRNRGRNYGYTF,TGTGCCAGCAGGAACAGGGGGCGGAACTATGGCTACACCTTC
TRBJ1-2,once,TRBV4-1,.,CASSQAASLGGYTF,TGCGCCAGCAGCCAAGCGGCTTCACTGGGCGGCTACACCTTC
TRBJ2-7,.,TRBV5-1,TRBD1,CASRGGQGSEQYF,TGCGCCAGCAGGGGAGGACAGGGTTCCGAGCAGTACTTC
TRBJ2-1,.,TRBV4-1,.,CASSQDGYNEQFF,TGCGCCAGCAGCCAAGACGGGTACAATGAGCAGTTCTTC
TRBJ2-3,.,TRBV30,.,CAWNNPSGGGGTDTQYF,TGTGCCTGGAATAACCCCTCGGGAGGGGGCGGGACAGATACGCAGTATTTT
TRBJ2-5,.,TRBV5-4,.,CASSLGVQETQYF,TGTGCCAGCAGCTTGGGCGTACAAGAGACCCAGTACTTC
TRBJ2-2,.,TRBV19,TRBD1,CASKPGQGNTGELFF,TGTGCCAGTAAGCCGGGACAGGGGAACACCGGGGAGCTGTTTTTT
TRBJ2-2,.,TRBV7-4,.,CASSLGRVYTGELFF,TGTGCCAGCAGCTTAGGCAGGGTATACACCGGGGAGCTGTTTTTT
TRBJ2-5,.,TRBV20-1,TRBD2,CSAGGGQYF,TGCAGTGCTGGGGGGGGACAGTACTTC